Listed below are T cell receptor beta chains from one sample, sequenced in a study of T cell repertoires in cytomegalovirus infection. TCRdb re-derived calls from the reads in MiXCR, one entry per CDR3 protein. Of fewer than 650,000 distinct CDR3 sequences listed, approximately 40% were seen once; the top ten hold more than 40%. Their recognized antigens are unknown. The sequencing used cultured PBMCs, collected from culture after CMV antigen stimulation. These receptors all come from a human donor in good health (CMV status not recorded). Some clones in this sample may be carry-over from other donors' samples. CDR3s leave out the opening cysteine and the closing phenylalanine or tryptophan. The D gene is left open where the match is weak.

j_gene | d_gene | v_gene | CDR3aa
TRBJ1-2 | NA | TRBV11-1 | AEEGSGRSYGYT
TRBJ2-7 | NA | TRBV28 | ASSLHSGTFEQY
TRBJ1-1 | NA | TRBV7-8 | ASSLSLGGNTEAF
TRBJ1-2 | TRBD1 | TRBV6-2/TRBV6-3 | ASSYGRGRNFNYGYT
TRBJ2-1 | NA | TRBV5-1 | ASSLGTGRSSYNEQF
TRBJ1-2 | NA | TRBV7-2 | ASSLTPGLANYGYT
TRBJ1-4 | NA | TRBV7-9 | ASSYSGSPRINEKLF
TRBJ1-1 | NA | TRBV11-1 | ASSALGGMNTEAF
TRBJ2-7 | NA | TRBV7-2 | ASSLFLGSSYEQY
TRBJ2-1 | NA | TRBV2 | ASSGAPRNEQF
TRBJ2-3 | TRBD2 | TRBV11-2 | ASCLDGGGTDTQY
TRBJ2-1 | TRBD2 | TRBV20-1 | SARVLAGANEQF
TRBJ1-2 | NA | TRBV10-3 | AISESILGNPDGYT
TRBJ1-4 | NA | TRBV24-1 | ATESATNEKLF
TRBJ1-5 | NA | TRBV7-2 | ASSLARGGGNQPQH
TRBJ1-2 | NA | TRBV7-2 | ASSYRGARGYT
TRBJ2-7 | TRBD1 | TRBV20-1 | SARADRGLYEQY
TRBJ2-7 | NA | TRBV7-9 | ASSLSTRTDEQY
TRBJ2-5 | TRBD2 | TRBV7-2 | ASSLNWAGGWETQY
TRBJ2-2 | TRBD1 | TRBV11-2 | ASPTGNQILTNTGELF
TRBJ2-1 | NA | TRBV12-3/TRBV12-4 | ASGGASDEQF
TRBJ2-1 | TRBD2 | TRBV6-5 | ASSNPTLAGGPYEQF
TRBJ1-2 | NA | TRBV27 | ASSPHRTFYGYT
TRBJ2-5 | NA | TRBV12-3/TRBV12-4 | ASSLSGRGLLEETQY
TRBJ2-1 | NA | TRBV18 | ASSPPLRGQPGNEQF
TRBJ2-6 | NA | TRBV19 | ASASQEYSSGANVLT
TRBJ2-1 | NA | TRBV7-6 | ASSLMGGLYNEQF
TRBJ2-5 | TRBD2 | TRBV7-2 | ASSSRGGTSGETQY
TRBJ1-2 | TRBD1 | TRBV4-1 | ASHTGQGAFGYT
TRBJ2-1 | NA | TRBV6-6 | ASSYSRGQLPNEQF
TRBJ2-2 | NA | TRBV12-5 | ASGLVLGREVTGELF
TRBJ2-1 | NA | TRBV12-3/TRBV12-4 | ASRTAGTNEQF
TRBJ2-7 | NA | TRBV6-5 | ASSYSRGVSYEQY
TRBJ2-1 | TRBD2 | TRBV6-5 | ASSYASGGFDEQF
TRBJ2-3 | TRBD2 | TRBV7-2 | ASSDLAGADTQY
TRBJ2-7 | TRBD1 | TRBV12-3/TRBV12-4 | ASSRNPGQGTYEQY
TRBJ2-5 | NA | TRBV6-1 | ASSEGGAMETQY
TRBJ2-1 | NA | TRBV7-8 | ASSLRVVPEQF
TRBJ1-2 | NA | TRBV6-1 | ASSASGHRGT
TRBJ1-4 | NA | TRBV5-4 | ASSIGQSSGNEKLF
TRBJ2-1 | NA | TRBV7-8 | ASSFFGQTYNEQF
TRBJ2-1 | TRBD2 | TRBV12-3/TRBV12-4 | ASSFLTGGPRYNEQF
TRBJ1-6 | NA | TRBV6-6 | ASSRQHRDNSPLH
TRBJ2-2 | NA | TRBV7-6 | ASSLGGRGGLTGELF
TRBJ2-5 | NA | TRBV6-5 | ASGRRRETQY
TRBJ2-7 | TRBD2 | TRBV4-1 | ASRILREARKYEQY
TRBJ2-5 | TRBD2 | TRBV7-2 | ASSSTSGRARETQY
TRBJ2-3 | NA | TRBV5-3 | ASSQRVMTDTQY
TRBJ1-2 | NA | TRBV28 | ASSSGQARGYGYT